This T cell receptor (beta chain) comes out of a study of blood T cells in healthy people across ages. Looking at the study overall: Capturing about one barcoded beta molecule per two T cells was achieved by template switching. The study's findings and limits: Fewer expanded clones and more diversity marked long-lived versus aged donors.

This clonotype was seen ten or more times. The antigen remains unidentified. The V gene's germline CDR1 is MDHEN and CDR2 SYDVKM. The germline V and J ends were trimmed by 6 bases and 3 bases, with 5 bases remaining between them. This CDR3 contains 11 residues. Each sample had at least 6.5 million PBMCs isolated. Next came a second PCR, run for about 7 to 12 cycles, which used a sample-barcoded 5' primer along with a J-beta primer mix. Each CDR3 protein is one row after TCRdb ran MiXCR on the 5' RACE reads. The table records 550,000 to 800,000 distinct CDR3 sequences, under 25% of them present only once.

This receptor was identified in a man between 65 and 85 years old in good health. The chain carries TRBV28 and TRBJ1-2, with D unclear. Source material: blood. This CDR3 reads CASRRDYGYTF. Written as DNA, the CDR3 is TGTGCCAGCAGACGGGACTATGGCTACACCTTC.